The 18 T cell receptor beta chains below were found in one sample sequenced in a study of blood T cell repertoires in COVID-19 (TCRdb year 2020). Receptor amplification or capture employed the immunoSEQ multiplex PCR assay. TCRdb provides this immuneACCESS table in a form limited to in-frame rearrangements. Some clones are lacking; in checked studies, under half of them reflect an unresolved V gene, and why the rest are absent is not known. This sample holds 150,000 to 200,000 clones; roughly 88% were observed only once. The ten top clones hold roughly 2.1% of the sample. Sequencing was done on a sample of peripheral blood. The receptors shown here come from a man aged 18 to 29 with acute or convalescent COVID-19.

The DNA of the CDR3 is TGTGCCAGCAGCTCGGGACATCCGCTTTATGGCTACACCTTC. Its translation: CASSSGHPLYGYTF. The chain carries TRBV2 and TRBJ1-2, with D perhaps matching TRBD1 (6 bases). There are 14 residues in the CDR3. V lost 6 bases to trimming and J lost 5 bases, with 16 bases between them. CDR1 and CDR2 from the germline V gene are SNHLY and FYNNEI.

The chain recombines TRBV6-5 with TRBJ1-5; D is uncertain. V was cut by 2 bases and J by 6 bases, with 11 bases left in between. Per germline, CDR1 MNHEY and CDR2 SVGAGI. CDR3 length: 14 residues. In nucleotides, the CDR3 is TGTGCCAGCAGTTACAACCAGGAAAGTCAGCCCCAGCATTTT. Amino acids: CASSYNQESQPQHF.

The V and J genes are TRBV6-1 and TRBJ1-5, with D possibly matching TRBD1 (6 bases). V lost 2 bases and J lost 1, with 12 bases in between. The CDR3 extends over 16 amino acids. The V gene's germline CDR1 is MNHNS and CDR2 SASEGT. CDR3 DNA sequence: TGTGCCAGCAGTGAACAGACAGGTTTGAGCAATCAGCCCCAGCATTTT. Its protein product is CASSEQTGLSNQPQHF.

The J gene is TRBJ1-2, the V gene TRBV29-1; 11 bases match TRBD1. CDR1 SQVTM and CDR2 ANQGSEA come from the germline V gene. The CDR3 spans 15 residues. Losses at the gene ends were 6 bases for V and 3 bases for J; bases not matched to a gene: 9. CDR3 loop: CSVTGQGGGDYGYTF. The CDR3 nucleotides are TGCAGCGTAACGGGACAGGGGGGCGGTGACTATGGCTACACCTTC.

The rearrangement links TRBV5-4 to TRBJ1-2; a weak D match, TRBD1 (6 bases). CDR1 is SGHNT and CDR2 is YYREEE in the germline V gene (reference sequence). V was cut by 5 bases and J by 4 bases, with 15 bases left in between. CDR3 size: 14 residues. CDR3 sequence reads: CASSFQQGTYGYTF. The CDR3 DNA follows: TGTGCCAGCAGTTTTCAACAGGGTACCTATGGCTACACCTTC.

The chain couples TRBV10-1 to TRBJ1-2, with D possibly being TRBD1 (5 bases). Germline-derived CDR1 and CDR2 are WNHNN and SYGVQD (reference sequence). V was clipped by 3 bases and J by 4 bases, with 12 bases between them. The CDR3 extends over 14 amino acids. Here the CDR3 reads CASSDSRVGYGYTF. The DNA for the CDR3 is TGCGCCAGCAGTGACTCCAGGGTCGGCTATGGCTACACCTTC.

This chain connects TRBV7-9 to TRBJ1-5; tentative D call: TRBD1 (6 bases). The germline V gene has CDR1 SEHNR and CDR2 FQNEAQ (reference sequence). V was clipped by 5 bases and J by 2 bases, with 13 bases between them. The CDR3 runs to 15 residues. The chain's CDR3 is CASSPGVVGNQPQHF. The DNA of the CDR3 is TGTGCCAGCAGCCCAGGGGTGGTGGGCAATCAGCCCCAGCATTTT.

The chain is built from TRBV5-8 and TRBJ2-3; tentative D call: TRBD2 (7 bases). The V and J ends lost 4 bases and 1 base respectively, with 16 bases between them. Germline V gene sequence: CDR1 SGHTS, CDR2 YDEGEE. This CDR3 region has 16 residues. Written as DNA, the CDR3 is TGTGCCAGCAGCCGACGGGGAGGGGGGGGCACAGATACGCAGTATTTT. Its protein is CASSRRGGGGTDTQYF.

This clone appeared a single time. This chain joins TRBV27 and TRBJ1-4; D is ambiguous. Germline CDR1 reads MNHEY; CDR2 reads SMNVEV (reference sequence). The CDR3 is made up of 16 amino acids. Trimming removed 4 bases from V and 10 bases from J, with 22 bases in between. CDR3 nucleotide sequence: TGTGCCAGCAGTTCCTTACCGACACCTGATTTGGGAAAACTGTTTTTT. Amino acid sequence: CASSSLPTPDLGKLFF.

V is TRBV19 and J is TRBJ1-3; no clear D gene. Looked up from germline, CDR1 is LNHDA and CDR2 is SQIVND (reference sequence). CDR3 size: 14 residues. V was shortened by 5 bases and J by 0 bases, with 8 bases between the two germline ends. Here the CDR3 DNA reads TGTGCCAGTAGTCCCCTCTCCTCTGGAAACACCATATATTTT. This codes for CASSPLSSGNTIYF. Combining the CDR3 with reference TRBV19 and TRBJ1-3 gives the whole variable domain DGGITQSPKYLFRKEGQNVTLSCEQNLNHDAMYWYRQDPGQGLRLIYYSQIVNDFQKGDIAEGYSVSREKKESFPLTVTSAQKNPTAFYLCASSPLSSGNTIYFGEGSWLTVV.

The rearrangement joins TRBV24-1 to TRBJ2-5; the D gene is possibly TRBD1 (5 bases). Deletions cut 1 base from V and 1 base from J, with 15 bases between. This CDR3 has 17 residues. The germline V gene has CDR1 KGHDR and CDR2 SFDVKD. CDR3 nucleotides: TGTGCCACCAGTGATTTTTCAGGGATAAACGGCCAAGAGACCCAGTACTTC. Amino acid sequence: CATSDFSGINGQETQYF.

The chain carries TRBV5-1 and TRBJ1-1; unclear D gene. This CDR3 spans 15 amino acids. Germline V gene sequence: CDR1 SGHRS, CDR2 YFSETQ. The V end was cut by 2 bases, the J end by 0 bases, with 11 bases between. This CDR3 is CASSLVFGVNTEAFF. Here the CDR3 DNA reads TGCGCCAGCAGCTTAGTGTTCGGTGTGAACACTGAAGCTTTCTTT.

The chain joins TRBV19 to TRBJ1-5; possibly TRBD1 for D (5 bases). CDR3 length: 18 amino acids. CDR1 is LNHDA and CDR2 is SQIVND in the germline V gene (reference sequence). Trimming removed 3 bases from V and 0 bases from J, with 18 bases in between. CDR3 sequence: CASSIPGGRAYSNQPQHF. CDR3 DNA sequence: TGTGCCAGTAGTATCCCCGGGGGGAGGGCTTATAGCAATCAGCCCCAGCATTTT.

V is TRBV25-1 and J is TRBJ1-1; a possible D gene is TRBD1 (5 bases). V lost 5 bases, J lost 4 bases, and 14 bases lay in between. The CDR3 is 14 residues long. Looked up from germline, CDR1 is MGHDK and CDR2 is SYGVNS. CDR3 region: CASSLQGWGTEAFF. CDR3 DNA: TGTGCCAGCAGTTTGCAGGGATGGGGCACTGAAGCTTTCTTT.

This rearrangement joins TRBV7-8 to TRBJ1-4, with 7 bases matching TRBD1. Germline CDR1 SGHVS, CDR2 FQNEAQ. The junction had 23 bases not matched to a gene; V was cut back by 5 bases and J by 5 bases. The CDR3 contains 20 residues. Here the CDR3 reads CASSRQTPDRLALFNEKLFF. DNA of the CDR3: TGTGCCAGCAGCCGACAGACGCCGGACAGGCTGGCCCTTTTCAATGAAAAACTGTTTTTT. The full variable domain, its missing parts supplied by reference TRBV7-8 and TRBJ1-4, is GAGVSQSPRYKVAKRGQDVALRCDPISGHVSLFWYQQALGQGPEFLTYFQNEAQLDKSGLPSDRFFAERPEGSVSTLKIQRTQQEDSAVYLCASSRQTPDRLALFNEKLFFGSGTQLSVL.

This chain connects TRBV6-4 to TRBJ2-7; tentatively, D is TRBD1 (6 bases). The CDR3 spans 14 residues. Trimming pared 11 bases from V and 3 bases from J, leaving 20 bases between. Per germline, CDR1 MRHNA and CDR2 SNTAGT. The CDR3 here is CAGKDRPLVYEQYF. The CDR3 bases are TGTGCCGGAAAGGACAGACCCCTCGTCTACGAGCAGTACTTC.

This clone was seen only once. The J gene is TRBJ1-2, the V gene TRBV7-9; 8 bases are shared with TRBD1. V was clipped by 5 bases and J by 6 bases; unmatched bases: 8. The CDR3 runs to 14 residues. In germline, CDR1 is SEHNR, CDR2 FQNEAQ (reference sequence). CDR3 amino acids: CASSPRQGADGYTF. The CDR3 DNA reads as TGTGCCAGCAGCCCTAGGCAGGGGGCCGATGGCTACACCTTC.

J is TRBJ2-3 and V is TRBV28, with TRBD2 matching 11 bases. Germline CDR1 reads MDHEN; CDR2 reads SYDVKM. The CDR3 covers 15 residues. V was clipped by 6 bases and J by 1 base; unmatched bases: 3. The CDR3 DNA is TGTGCCAGCAGCACACTAGCGGGGGGCACAGATACGCAGTATTTT. Translation gives CASSTLAGGTDTQYF.